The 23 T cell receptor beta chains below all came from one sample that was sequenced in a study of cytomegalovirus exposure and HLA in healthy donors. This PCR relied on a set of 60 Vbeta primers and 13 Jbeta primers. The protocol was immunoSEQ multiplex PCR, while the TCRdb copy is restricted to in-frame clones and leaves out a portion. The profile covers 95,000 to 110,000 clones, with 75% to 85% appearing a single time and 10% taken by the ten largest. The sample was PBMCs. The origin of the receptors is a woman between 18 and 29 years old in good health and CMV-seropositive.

This CDR3 is CASSGWGRNTGELFF. The DNA of the CDR3 is TGTGCCAGCAGTGGTTGGGGGCGCAACACCGGGGAGCTGTTTTTT. The chain links TRBV5-5 to TRBJ2-2; D might be TRBD1 (6 bases). V was clipped by 5 bases and J by 2 bases, with 13 bases between them. CDR1 and CDR2 from the germline V gene are SGHKS and YYEKEE (reference sequence). The CDR3 length is 15 residues. The whole variable domain, remainder taken from reference TRBV5-5 and TRBJ2-2, is DAGVTQSPTHLIKTRGQQVTLRCSPISGHKSVSWYQQVLGQGPQFIFQYYEKEERGRGNFPDRFSARQFPNYSSELNVNALLLGDSALYLCASSGWGRNTGELFFGEGSRLTVL.

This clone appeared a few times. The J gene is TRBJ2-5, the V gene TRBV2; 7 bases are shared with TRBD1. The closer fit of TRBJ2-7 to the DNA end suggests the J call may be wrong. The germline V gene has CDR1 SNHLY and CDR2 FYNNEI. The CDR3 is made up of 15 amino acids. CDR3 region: CASSPGGQRSYEQYF. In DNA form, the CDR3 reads TGTGCCAGCAGTCCAGGGGGACAGCGATCCTACGAGCAGTACTTC.

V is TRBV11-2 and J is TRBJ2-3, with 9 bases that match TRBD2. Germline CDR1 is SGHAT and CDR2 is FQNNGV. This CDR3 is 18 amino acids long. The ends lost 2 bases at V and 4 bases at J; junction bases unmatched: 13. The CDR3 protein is CASSLRRGGPLRADTQYF. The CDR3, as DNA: TGTGCCAGCAGCTTAAGGCGGGGGGGGCCATTAAGGGCAGATACGCAGTATTTT.

In DNA, the CDR3 is TGTGCCAGCATTTGGACACAGGCTTTCTTT. As protein: CASIWTQAFF. V and J are TRBV2 and TRBJ1-1; a weak D match, TRBD1 (5 bases). V lost 7 bases and J lost 11, with 11 bases in between. The germline CDR1 and CDR2 sequences are SNHLY and FYNNEI. There are 10 residues in the CDR3.

The CDR3 coding sequence is TGTGCCAGCAGCCTTAAACCTTTTGGCTTTAACTATGGCTACACCTTC. Its translation: CASSLKPFGFNYGYTF. The J gene is TRBJ1-2, the V gene TRBV21-1; the table gives TRBD1 as D, unverified against the DNA. TRBV21-1 is noted as a pseudogene. This CDR3 has 16 amino acids.

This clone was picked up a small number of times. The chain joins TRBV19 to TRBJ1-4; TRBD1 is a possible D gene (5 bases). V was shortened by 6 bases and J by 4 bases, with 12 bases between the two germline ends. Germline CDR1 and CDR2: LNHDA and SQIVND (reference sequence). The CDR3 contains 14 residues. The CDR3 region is CASSPSGLNEKLFF. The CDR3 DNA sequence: TGTGCCAGTAGCCCTTCAGGGCTTAATGAAAAACTGTTTTTT. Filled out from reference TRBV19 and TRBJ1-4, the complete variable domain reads DGGITQSPKYLFRKEGQNVTLSCEQNLNHDAMYWYRQDPGQGLRLIYYSQIVNDFQKGDIAEGYSVSREKKESFPLTVTSAQKNPTAFYLCASSPSGLNEKLFFGSGTQLSVL.

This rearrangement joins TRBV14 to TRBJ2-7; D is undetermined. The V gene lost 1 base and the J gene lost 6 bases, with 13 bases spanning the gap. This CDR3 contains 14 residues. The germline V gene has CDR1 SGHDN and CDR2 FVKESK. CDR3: CASSQAWLVGEQYF. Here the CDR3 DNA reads TGTGCCAGCAGCCAAGCGTGGCTAGTCGGCGAGCAGTACTTC. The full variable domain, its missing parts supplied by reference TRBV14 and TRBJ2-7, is EAGVTQFPSHSVIEKGQTVTLRCDPISGHDNLYWYRRVMGKEIKFLLHFVKESKQDESGMPNNRFLAERTGGTYSTLKVQPAELEDSGVYFCASSQAWLVGEQYFGPGTRLTVT.

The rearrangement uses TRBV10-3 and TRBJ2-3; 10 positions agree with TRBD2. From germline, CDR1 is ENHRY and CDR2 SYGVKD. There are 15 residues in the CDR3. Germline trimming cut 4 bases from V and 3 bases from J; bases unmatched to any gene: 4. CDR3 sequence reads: CAISVAGGQTDTQYF. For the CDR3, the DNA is TGTGCCATCAGTGTAGCGGGGGGCCAGACAGATACGCAGTATTTT.

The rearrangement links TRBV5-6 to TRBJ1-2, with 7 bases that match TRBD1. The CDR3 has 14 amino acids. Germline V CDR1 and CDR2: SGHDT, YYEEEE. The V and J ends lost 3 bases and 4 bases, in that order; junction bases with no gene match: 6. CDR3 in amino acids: CASSSGRGPYGYTF. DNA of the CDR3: TGTGCCAGCAGCTCCGGGAGGGGGCCCTATGGCTACACCTTC.

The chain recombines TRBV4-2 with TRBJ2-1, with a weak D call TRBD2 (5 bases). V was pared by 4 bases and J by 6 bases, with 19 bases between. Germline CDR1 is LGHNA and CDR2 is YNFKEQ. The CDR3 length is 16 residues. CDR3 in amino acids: CASSPQNGEGGNEQFF. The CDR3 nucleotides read TGTGCCAGCAGCCCCCAAAACGGGGAAGGAGGCAATGAGCAGTTCTTC.

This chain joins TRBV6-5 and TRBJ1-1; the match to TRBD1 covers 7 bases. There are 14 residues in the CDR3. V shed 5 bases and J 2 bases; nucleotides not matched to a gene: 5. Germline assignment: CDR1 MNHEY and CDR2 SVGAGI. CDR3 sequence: CASSAYRGNTEAFF. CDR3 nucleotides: TGTGCCAGCAGTGCTTACAGGGGAAACACTGAAGCTTTCTTT.

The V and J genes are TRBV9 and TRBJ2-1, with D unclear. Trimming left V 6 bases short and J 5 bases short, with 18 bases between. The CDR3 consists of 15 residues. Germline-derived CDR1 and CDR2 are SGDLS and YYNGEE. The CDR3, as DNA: TGTGCCAGCACCCCCCTACGAGCGTCTCACAATGAGCAGTTCTTC. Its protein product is CASTPLRASHNEQFF.

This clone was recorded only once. CDR3 DNA sequence: TGTGCCAGCAGCTCACGATACCGACTAGCGCAACTCACAGATACGCAGTATTTT. Its translation: CASSSRYRLAQLTDTQYF. V is TRBV5-6 and J is TRBJ2-3, with 8 positions matching TRBD2. The germline gives CDR1 SGHDT, CDR2 YYEEEE. The CDR3 spans 18 residues. V shed 3 bases and J 2 bases; nucleotides not matched to a gene: 14.

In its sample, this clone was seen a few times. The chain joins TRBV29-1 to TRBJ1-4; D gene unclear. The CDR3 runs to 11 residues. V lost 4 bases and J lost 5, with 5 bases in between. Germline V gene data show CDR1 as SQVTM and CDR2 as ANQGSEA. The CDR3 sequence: CSVVLNEKLFF. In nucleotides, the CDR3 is TGCAGCGTTGTCCTAAATGAAAAACTGTTTTTT.

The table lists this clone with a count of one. For the CDR3, the DNA is TGTGCTAGTGGTTCGTTTTTAGCAAAATCCAACACTGAAGCTTTCTTT. Residues: CASGSFLAKSNTEAFF. The chain combines TRBV12-5 with TRBJ1-1; no definite D call. The germline CDR1 and CDR2 sequences are LGHNT and FRNRAP. The V end lost 4 bases, the J end lost 2 bases, and 17 bases lay between the germline ends. This CDR3 region has 16 residues.

The CDR3 DNA reads TGTGCCAGCAGCAAGGGAGATAGCAATCAGCCCCAGCATTTT. This codes for CASSKGDSNQPQHF. The chain joins TRBV9 to TRBJ1-5; D unresolved. V lost 4 bases to trimming and J lost 0 bases, with 8 bases between them. The CDR3 spans 14 residues. The germline V gene has CDR1 SGDLS and CDR2 YYNGEE.

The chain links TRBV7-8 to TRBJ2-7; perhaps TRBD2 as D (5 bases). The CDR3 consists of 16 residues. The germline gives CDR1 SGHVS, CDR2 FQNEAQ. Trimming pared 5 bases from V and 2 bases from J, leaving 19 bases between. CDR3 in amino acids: CASSTPISVNTYEQYF. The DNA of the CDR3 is TGTGCCAGCAGCACCCCAATTAGCGTCAATACCTACGAGCAGTACTTC.

The CDR3 loop is CASSVAAGKTENEQFF. The CDR3 DNA reads TGTGCCAGCAGCGTAGCTGCGGGGAAGACAGAAAATGAGCAGTTCTTC. This chain connects TRBV9 to TRBJ2-1, with D possibly TRBD2 on 6 matching bases. The CDR3 sequence is 16 residues long. Trimming took off 0 bases at V and 7 bases at J, with 17 bases between the two ends. The germline CDR1 and CDR2 sequences are SGDLS and YYNGEE.

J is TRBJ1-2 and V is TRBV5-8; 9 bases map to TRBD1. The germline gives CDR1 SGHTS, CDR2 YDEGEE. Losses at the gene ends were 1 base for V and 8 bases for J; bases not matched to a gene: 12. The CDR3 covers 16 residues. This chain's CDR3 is CASSLRPGQGVWGYTF. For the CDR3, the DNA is TGTGCCAGCAGCTTGAGACCGGGACAGGGAGTCTGGGGCTACACCTTC. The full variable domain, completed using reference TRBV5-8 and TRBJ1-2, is EAGVTQSPTHLIKTRGQQATLRCSPISGHTSVYWYQQALGLGLQFLLWYDEGEERNRGNFPPRFSGRQFPNYSSELNVNALELEDSALYLCASSLRPGQGVWGYTFGSGTRLTVV.

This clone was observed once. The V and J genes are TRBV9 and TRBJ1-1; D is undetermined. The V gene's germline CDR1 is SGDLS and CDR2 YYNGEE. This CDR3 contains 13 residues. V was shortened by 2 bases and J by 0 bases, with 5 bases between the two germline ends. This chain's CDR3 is CASSVDMNTEAFF. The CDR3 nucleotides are TGTGCCAGCAGCGTCGACATGAACACTGAAGCTTTCTTT.

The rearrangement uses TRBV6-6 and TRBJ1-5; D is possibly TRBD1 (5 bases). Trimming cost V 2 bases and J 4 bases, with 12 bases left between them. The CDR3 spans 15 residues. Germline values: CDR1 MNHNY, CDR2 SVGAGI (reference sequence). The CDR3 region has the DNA TGTGCCAGCAGTTACGGCCCGGGGGGGAATCAGCCCCAGCATTTT. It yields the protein CASSYGPGGNQPQHF.

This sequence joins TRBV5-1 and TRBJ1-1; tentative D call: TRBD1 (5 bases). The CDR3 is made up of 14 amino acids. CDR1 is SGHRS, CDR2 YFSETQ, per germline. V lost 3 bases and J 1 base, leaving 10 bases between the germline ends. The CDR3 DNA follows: TGCGCCAGCAGCTACCAGGGCTCGAACACTGAAGCTTTCTTT. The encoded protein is CASSYQGSNTEAFF.

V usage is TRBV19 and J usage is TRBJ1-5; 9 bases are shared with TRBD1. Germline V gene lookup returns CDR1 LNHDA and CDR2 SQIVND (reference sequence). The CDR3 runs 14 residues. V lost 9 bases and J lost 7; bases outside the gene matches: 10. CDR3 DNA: TGTGCCAGCCAGGCCGGGACAGGGAAGCAGCCCCAGCATTTT. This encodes CASQAGTGKQPQHF.